Below are 18 T cell receptor beta chains sequenced from a single sample in a study of control samples from healthy donors and cancer patients. Clones were sequenced by immunoSEQ multiplex PCR, and TCRdb holds only the in-frame ones, with some missing. Of about 130,000 clones listed, over 90% are singletons. The sample comprised PBMCs. The receptors originated from a man between 60 and 70 years old with colorectal cancer.

The chain employs TRBV7-8 and TRBJ2-2; 11 nucleotides agree with TRBD1. The CDR3 consists of 18 residues. Germline CDR1 SGHVS, CDR2 FQNEAQ. Unmatched junction bases numbered 5, after V lost 1 base and J lost 1 base. The CDR3 here is CASSLVGTGGRNTGELFF. CDR3 sequence (DNA): TGTGCCAGCAGCTTAGTAGGGACAGGGGGGAGGAACACCGGGGAGCTGTTTTTT.

This clone is large (0.1 to 1%). The chain carries TRBV25-1 and TRBJ2-5; TRBD2 is a possible D gene (6 bases). V was shortened by 3 bases and J by 1 base, with 12 bases between the two germline ends. Germline V gene sequence: CDR1 MGHDK, CDR2 SYGVNS. This CDR3 region has 15 residues. CDR3 region: CASSDLPGGQETQYF. CDR3 nucleotides: TGTGCCAGCAGTGACCTCCCCGGGGGCCAAGAGACCCAGTACTTC.

V and J are TRBV5-4 and TRBJ1-2, with 12 positions matching TRBD1. Germline V CDR1 and CDR2: SGHNT, YYREEE (reference sequence). The CDR3 spans 15 residues. J lost 8 bases, V lost 0 bases, and 5 bases had no gene match. The CDR3 sequence is CASSLEGTGGSGYTF. The DNA of the CDR3 is TGTGCCAGCAGCTTGGAAGGGACAGGGGGCTCAGGCTACACCTTC.

This chain joins TRBV2 and TRBJ1-3; 9 bases are shared with TRBD1. The ends lost 9 bases at V and 0 bases at J; junction bases unmatched: 0. This CDR3 has 13 amino acids. CDR1 and CDR2 from the germline V gene are SNHLY and FYNNEI. CDR3 residues: CARTGGSGNTIYF. In DNA form, the CDR3 reads TGTGCCAGGACAGGGGGCTCTGGAAACACCATATATTTT.

This clone appeared a single time. V gene TRBV12-5 combines with J gene TRBJ1-1, with 9 bases fitting TRBD1. This CDR3 has 13 amino acids. CDR1 is LGHNT and CDR2 is FRNRAP in the germline V gene. The V gene end was trimmed by 5 bases and the J gene end by 8 bases; junction bases not matched to a gene: 6. CDR3 in DNA: TGTGCTAGTGGTCCGTGGACAGGGGAAGAAGCTTTCTTT. It specifies CASGPWTGEEAFF.

The genes are TRBV7-9 and TRBJ2-3, with TRBD2 identical over 9 bases. V lost 5 bases to trimming and J lost 2 bases; unmatched junction nucleotides: 11. Germline lookup yields CDR1 SEHNR and CDR2 FQNEAQ (reference sequence). This CDR3 is built from 17 residues. This CDR3 reads CASSPRSSGGPTDTQYF. CDR3 DNA sequence: TGTGCCAGCAGCCCACGGTCGAGCGGGGGGCCCACAGATACGCAGTATTTT.

This clone was found once. The rearrangement joins TRBV12-3 or TRBV12-4 to TRBJ1-1, with D unresolved. The CDR3 is 11 amino acids. Trimming pared 6 bases from V and 4 bases from J, leaving 6 bases between. The CDR3 region is CASSPFTEAFF. As DNA, the CDR3 is TGTGCCAGCAGCCCGTTCACTGAAGCTTTCTTT.

This clone was observed a handful of times. Other DNA sequences of this sample code for an identical CDR3. The V call is TRBV5-1, the J call TRBJ1-3; D is ambiguous. The CDR3 covers 14 residues. Germline assignment: CDR1 SGHRS and CDR2 YFSETQ. The V end was cut by 0 bases, the J end by 0 bases, with 4 bases between. CDR3 nucleotide sequence: TGCGCCAGCAGCTTGGGGGGCTCTGGAAACACCATATATTTT. Translated: CASSLGGSGNTIYF. The variable domain in full, completed from reference TRBV5-1 and TRBJ1-3, reads KAGVTQTPRYLIKTRGQQVTLSCSPISGHRSVSWYQQTPGQGLQFLFEYFSETQRNKGNFPGRFSGRQFSNSRSEMNVSTLELGDSALYLCASSLGGSGNTIYFGEGSWLTVV.

The rearrangement uses TRBV18 and TRBJ2-5; D not certain. The CDR3 spans 13 residues. Per the germline V gene, CDR1 is KGHSH and CDR2 is LQKENI. V lost 0 bases and J lost 5, with 7 bases in between. The chain's CDR3 is CASSPPGAETQYF. The CDR3 bases are TGTGCCAGCTCACCACCTGGTGCGGAGACCCAGTACTTC. The full variable domain, in which reference TRBV18 and TRBJ2-5 provide the parts outside the CDR3, is NAGVMQNPRHLVRRRGQEARLRCSPMKGHSHVYWYRQLPEEGLKFMVYLQKENIIDESGMPKERFSAEFPKEGPSILRIQQVVRGDSAAYFCASSPPGAETQYFGPGTRLLVL.

This chain links TRBV7-2 with TRBJ2-3; 9 bases are a match to TRBD1. Germline CDR1 and CDR2: SGHTA and FQGNSA. The J segment lost 5 bases and the V segment lost 5 bases, leaving 5 bases of the junction unmatched. The CDR3 runs to 14 residues. The chain's CDR3 is CASSRWTGEDTQYF. The CDR3 bases are TGTGCCAGCAGCCGTTGGACAGGGGAAGATACGCAGTATTTT.

The sample holds one count of this clone. The chain couples TRBV10-3 to TRBJ2-3, with a possible D match to TRBD1 (8 bases). Per germline, CDR1 ENHRY and CDR2 SYGVKD. CDR3 length: 17 amino acids. V was clipped by 2 bases and J by 4 bases, with 19 bases between them. CDR3 bases: TGTGCCATCAGTGAGCACCCTACAGGGGGGAGGGCAGATACGCAGTATTTT. It codes for CAISEHPTGGRADTQYF.

The chain recombines TRBV2 with TRBJ1-3; 9 bases map to TRBD1. Per the germline V gene, CDR1 is SNHLY and CDR2 is FYNNEI. The CDR3 runs to 15 residues. The V segment lost 5 bases and the J segment 5 bases; nucleotides outside the gene matches: 7. The CDR3: CASSPTTGGRNTIYF. In nucleotides, the CDR3 is TGTGCCAGCAGTCCCACGACAGGGGGTAGAAACACCATATATTTT.

This chain uses TRBV2 with TRBJ1-5; 7 bases line up with TRBD1. CDR3 length: 15 residues. Germline V gene data show CDR1 as SNHLY and CDR2 as FYNNEI. V dropped 6 bases and J dropped 1; count of bases not matched to a gene: 6. This CDR3 is CASSRRDSSNQPQHF. The CDR3 region has the DNA TGTGCCAGCAGCCGTCGGGACAGCAGCAATCAGCCCCAGCATTTT.

The V call is TRBV21-1, the J call TRBJ1-2; TRBD1 reflects the table's D call only, with no check against the DNA. TRBV21-1 is a pseudogene segment. The CDR3 covers 15 residues. The CDR3 sequence: CASSNLITGNYGYTF. In DNA, the CDR3 is TGTGCCAGCAGCAACTTAATCACAGGGAACTATGGCTACACCTTC.

Concerning this clone: Other DNA sequences in this specimen translate into the identical CDR3. This chain joins TRBV18 and TRBJ2-1; 15 bases match TRBD2. Losses at the gene ends were 5 bases for V and 7 bases for J; bases not matched to a gene: 3. CDR3 size: 15 residues. Germline V gene data show CDR1 as KGHSH and CDR2 as LQKENI. CDR3 sequence reads: CASSSGLAGGNEQFF. CDR3 in DNA: TGTGCCAGCTCATCGGGACTAGCGGGGGGAAATGAGCAGTTCTTC.

This clone was found a few times. V and J are TRBV7-9 and TRBJ2-7; 8 bases map to TRBD1. V shed 6 bases, J shed 3 bases, and the junction held 4 bases outside the gene matches. This CDR3 is built from 13 residues. Looked up from germline, CDR1 is SEHNR and CDR2 is FQNEAQ (reference sequence). DNA for the CDR3: TGTGCCAGCAGGGACAGGGACGGCTACGAGCAGTACTTC. Its translation: CASRDRDGYEQYF.

The chain couples TRBV5-1 to TRBJ1-2; tentative D call: TRBD1 (6 bases). V lost 4 bases to trimming and J lost 2 bases, with 21 bases between them. CDR1 and CDR2 (germline): SGHRS, YFSETQ. The CDR3 covers 17 residues. The CDR3 protein is CASSPYAVAGANYGYTF. In DNA, the CDR3 is TGCGCCAGCAGCCCCTACGCCGTTGCGGGGGCAAACTATGGCTACACCTTC.

Note on this clone: This specimen includes other DNA sequences encoding the same CDR3. The chain couples TRBV7-2 to TRBJ2-7; D perhaps matches TRBD2 (7 bases). CDR1 SGHTA and CDR2 FQGNSA come from the germline V gene. The CDR3 has 14 residues. The germline V and J ends were trimmed by 0 bases and 2 bases, with 8 bases remaining between them. CDR3 loop: CASSLAGGPYEQYF. The CDR3 bases are TGTGCCAGCAGCTTAGCGGGGGGGCCCTACGAGCAGTACTTC.